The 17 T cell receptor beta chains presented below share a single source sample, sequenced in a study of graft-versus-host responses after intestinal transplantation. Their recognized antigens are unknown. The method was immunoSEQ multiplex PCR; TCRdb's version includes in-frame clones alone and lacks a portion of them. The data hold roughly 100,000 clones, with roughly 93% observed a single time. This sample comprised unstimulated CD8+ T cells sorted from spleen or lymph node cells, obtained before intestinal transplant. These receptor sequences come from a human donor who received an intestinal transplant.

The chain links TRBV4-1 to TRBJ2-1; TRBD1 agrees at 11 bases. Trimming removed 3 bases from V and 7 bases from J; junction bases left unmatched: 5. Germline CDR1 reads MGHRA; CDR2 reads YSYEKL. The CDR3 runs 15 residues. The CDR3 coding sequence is TGCGCCAGCAGCCAGGGACAGGGGGTTTTTAATGAGCAGTTCTTC. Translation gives CASSQGQGVFNEQFF.

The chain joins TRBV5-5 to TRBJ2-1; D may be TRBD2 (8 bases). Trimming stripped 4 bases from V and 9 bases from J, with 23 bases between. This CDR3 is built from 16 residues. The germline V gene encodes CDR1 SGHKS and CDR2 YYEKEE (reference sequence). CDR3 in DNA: TGTGCCAGCAGCCATCAGAGGGGGCGGGGGGCGGTTGAGCAGTTCTTC. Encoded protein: CASSHQRGRGAVEQFF.

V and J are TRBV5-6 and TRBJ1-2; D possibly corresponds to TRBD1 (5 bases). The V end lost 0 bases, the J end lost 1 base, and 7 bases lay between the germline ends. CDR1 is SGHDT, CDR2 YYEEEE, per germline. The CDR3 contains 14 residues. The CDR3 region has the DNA TGTGCCAGCAGCTTGGAGGGGTATAACTATGGCTACACCTTC. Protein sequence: CASSLEGYNYGYTF.

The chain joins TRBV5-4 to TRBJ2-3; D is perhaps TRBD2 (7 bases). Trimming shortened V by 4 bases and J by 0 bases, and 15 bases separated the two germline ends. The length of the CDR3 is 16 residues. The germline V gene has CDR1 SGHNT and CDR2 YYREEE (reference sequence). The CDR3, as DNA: TGTGCCAGCAGCCCGGACGGGGGGCCTAGCACAGATACGCAGTATTTT. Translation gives CASSPDGGPSTDTQYF.

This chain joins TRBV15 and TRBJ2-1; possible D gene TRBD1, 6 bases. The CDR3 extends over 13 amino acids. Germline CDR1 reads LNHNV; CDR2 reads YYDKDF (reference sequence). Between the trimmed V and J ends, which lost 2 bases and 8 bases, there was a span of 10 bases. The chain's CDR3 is CATSRYQGYEQFF. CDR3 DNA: TGTGCCACCAGCAGATATCAGGGGTATGAGCAGTTCTTC.

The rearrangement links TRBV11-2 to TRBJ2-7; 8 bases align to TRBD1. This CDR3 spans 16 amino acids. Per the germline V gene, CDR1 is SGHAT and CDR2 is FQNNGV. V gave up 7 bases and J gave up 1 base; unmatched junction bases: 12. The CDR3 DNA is TGTGCCAGCAAGATAGACGGGACAGGCCTGTCCTACGAGCAGTACTTC. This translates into CASKIDGTGLSYEQYF.

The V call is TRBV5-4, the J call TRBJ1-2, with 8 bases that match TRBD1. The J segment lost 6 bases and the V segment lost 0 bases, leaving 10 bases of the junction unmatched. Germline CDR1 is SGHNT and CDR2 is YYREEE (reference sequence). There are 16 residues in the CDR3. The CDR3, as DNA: TGTGCCAGCAGCTTGGATCGAGGACAGGGTAGGGATGGCTACACCTTC. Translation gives CASSLDRGQGRDGYTF.

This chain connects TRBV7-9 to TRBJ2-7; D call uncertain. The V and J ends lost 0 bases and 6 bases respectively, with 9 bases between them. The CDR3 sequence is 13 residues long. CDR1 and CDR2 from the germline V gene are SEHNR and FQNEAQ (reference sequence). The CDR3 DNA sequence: TGTGCCAGCAGCTTAGCGAGTTCTTCCGAGCAGTACTTC. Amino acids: CASSLASSSEQYF.

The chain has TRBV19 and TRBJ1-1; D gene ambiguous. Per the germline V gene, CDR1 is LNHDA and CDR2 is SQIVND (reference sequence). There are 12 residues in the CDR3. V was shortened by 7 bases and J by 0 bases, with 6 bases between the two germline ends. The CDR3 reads CASKGMNTEAFF. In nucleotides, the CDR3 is TGTGCCAGTAAAGGAATGAACACTGAAGCTTTCTTT.

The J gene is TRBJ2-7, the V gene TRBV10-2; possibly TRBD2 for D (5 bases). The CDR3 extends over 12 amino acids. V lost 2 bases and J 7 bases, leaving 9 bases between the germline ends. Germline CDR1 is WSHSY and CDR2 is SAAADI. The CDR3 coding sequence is TGCGCCAGCAGTGAGGGCTCGGGGGAGCAGTACTTC. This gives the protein CASSEGSGEQYF.

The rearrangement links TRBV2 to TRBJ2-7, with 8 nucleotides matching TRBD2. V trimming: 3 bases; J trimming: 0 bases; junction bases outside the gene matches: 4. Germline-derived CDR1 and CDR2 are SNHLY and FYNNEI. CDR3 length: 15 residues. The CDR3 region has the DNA TGTGCCAGCAGTGATCCAGCGGGGGACTCCTACGAGCAGTACTTC. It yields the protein CASSDPAGDSYEQYF.

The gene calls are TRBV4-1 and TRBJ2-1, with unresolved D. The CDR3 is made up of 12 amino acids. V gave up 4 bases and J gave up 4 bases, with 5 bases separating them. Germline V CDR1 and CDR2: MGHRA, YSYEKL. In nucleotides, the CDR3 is TGCGCCAGCAGCCTACAGTACAATGAGCAGTTCTTC. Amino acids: CASSLQYNEQFF.

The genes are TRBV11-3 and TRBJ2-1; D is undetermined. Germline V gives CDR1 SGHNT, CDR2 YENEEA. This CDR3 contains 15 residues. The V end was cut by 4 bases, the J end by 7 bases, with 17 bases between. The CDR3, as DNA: TGTGCCAGCAGCTCCCAAGACTCATACAGAAATGAGCAGTTCTTC. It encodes CASSSQDSYRNEQFF. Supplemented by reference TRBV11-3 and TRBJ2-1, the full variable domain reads EAGVVQSPRYKIIEKKQPVAFWCNPISGHNTLYWYLQNLGQGPELLIRYENEEAVDDSQLPKDRFSAERLKGVDSTLKIQPAELGDSAVYLCASSSQDSYRNEQFFGPGTRLTVL.

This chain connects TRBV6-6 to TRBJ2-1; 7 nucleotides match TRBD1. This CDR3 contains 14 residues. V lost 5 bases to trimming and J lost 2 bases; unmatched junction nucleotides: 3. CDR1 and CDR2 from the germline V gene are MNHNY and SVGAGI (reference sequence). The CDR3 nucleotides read TGTGCCAGCAGTACGACAGGGACCTACAATGAGCAGTTCTTC. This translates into CASSTTGTYNEQFF.

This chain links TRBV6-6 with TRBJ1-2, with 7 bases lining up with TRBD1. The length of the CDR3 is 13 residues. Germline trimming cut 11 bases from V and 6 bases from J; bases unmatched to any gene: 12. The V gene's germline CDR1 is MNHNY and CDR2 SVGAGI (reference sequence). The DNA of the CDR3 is TGTGCCGGGGGGGCAGGGGGTACGGATGGCTACACCTTC. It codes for CAGGAGGTDGYTF.

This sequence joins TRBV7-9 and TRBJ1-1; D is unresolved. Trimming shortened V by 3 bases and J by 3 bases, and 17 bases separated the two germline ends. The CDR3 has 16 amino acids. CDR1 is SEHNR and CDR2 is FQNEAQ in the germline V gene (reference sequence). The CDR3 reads CASSFDDLLGYTEAFF. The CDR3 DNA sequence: TGTGCCAGCAGCTTTGATGATTTGTTGGGGTACACTGAAGCTTTCTTT.

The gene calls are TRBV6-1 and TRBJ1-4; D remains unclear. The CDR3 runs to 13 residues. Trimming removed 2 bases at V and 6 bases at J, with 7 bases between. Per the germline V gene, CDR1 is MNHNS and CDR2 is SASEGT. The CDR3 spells CASSESLYEKLFF. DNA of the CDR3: TGTGCCAGCAGTGAATCTCTGTATGAAAAACTGTTTTTT.